This T cell receptor (beta chain) derives from a study of T cells in tuberculosis. Study-level background: Sequenced TCRs come from CD1B-GMM tetramer-binding T cells. PBMC were archived before or within 7 days of starting treatment.

Study-wide results and limits: Selection depended on which cryopreserved specimens were available.

About this clone itself: Its matching antigen is unknown. Other DNA sequences in this specimen translate into the identical CDR3.

The time point denotes: new active TB diagnosis, blood taken before or within 7 days of starting treatment. Active tuberculosis patients were new diagnoses, HIV-seronegative, South African, and aged 18 years or older. Profiled with immunoSEQ multiplex PCR; TCRdb holds only in-frame clones, not every one. The table has about 35,000 clones, 90% to 95% seen once; the top ten hold 6.5% to 8.5%. CDR1 is MNHEY and CDR2 is SVGAGI in the germline V gene. The length of the CDR3 is 13 residues. Trimming pared 6 bases from V and 5 bases from J, leaving 13 bases between. The sequencing here drew on PBMCs, taken at tuberculosis diagnosis. This rearrangement joins TRBV6-5 to TRBJ1-2; maybe TRBD1 (5 bases). The receptor's source is an adult with tuberculosis. Some clones in this sample may be carry-over from other donors' samples. The CDR3 region has the DNA TGTGCCAGCAGCCGTCTTTCAGGGTATGGCTACACCTTC. This translates into CASSRLSGYGYTF.